This T cell receptor (beta chain) was sequenced in a study of spatial heterogeneity in lung cancer. Overall study findings and caveats: Tumoral mutation counts were tracked by counts of expanded intratumoral alpha and beta TCRs.

The presence of a unique molecular identifier marked each TCR cDNA molecule. In TCRdb, the 5' RACE reads were re-called with MiXCR into one record per CDR3 protein. The sample lists approximately 9,700 distinct CDR3 sequences, about 9% occurring once. CDR3 size: 14 residues. Germline V gene lookup returns CDR1 SGHTA and CDR2 FQGNSA. Trimming removed 2 bases from V and 4 bases from J; junction bases left unmatched: 3. Time point given: sample taken at primary tumor resection. The 55 to 90 donors had untreated early-stage non-small cell lung cancer. Sequencing was performed on whole RNA extracted from tumor and nontumor lung tissue, or from frozen PBMC, and the material was left unsorted. In the case of this clonotype: The antigen remains unidentified.

V gene TRBV7-2 combines with J gene TRBJ2-5; 8 bases are shared with TRBD2. The source material was lung tumor tissue, sampled at surgery. The sequence derives from a female donor with early-stage non-small cell lung cancer. The CDR3 loop reads CASSLRGGRETQYF. The CDR3 bases are TGTGCCAGCAGCTTACGGGGGGGGCGAGAGACCCAGTACTTC.